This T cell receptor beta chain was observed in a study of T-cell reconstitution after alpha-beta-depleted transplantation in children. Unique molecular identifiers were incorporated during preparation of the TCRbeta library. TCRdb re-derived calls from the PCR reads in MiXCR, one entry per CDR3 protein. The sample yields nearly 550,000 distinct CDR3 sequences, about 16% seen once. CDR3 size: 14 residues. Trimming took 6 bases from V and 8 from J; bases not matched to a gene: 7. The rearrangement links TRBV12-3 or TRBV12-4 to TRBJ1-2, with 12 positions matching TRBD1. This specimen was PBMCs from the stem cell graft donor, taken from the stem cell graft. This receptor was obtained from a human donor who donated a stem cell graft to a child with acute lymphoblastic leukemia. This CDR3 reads CASRTGTGGCGYTF. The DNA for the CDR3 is TGTGCCAGCAGGACCGGGACAGGGGGCTGCGGCTACACCTTC.